Below are 32 T cell receptor beta chains sequenced from a single sample in a study of blood T cell repertoires in COVID-19. Clones were sequenced by immunoSEQ multiplex PCR, and TCRdb holds only the in-frame ones, with some missing. The repertoire holds roughly 200,000 clones, with 86% as singletons. Sequencing was performed on peripheral blood. The receptors originated from an elderly man with acute or convalescent COVID-19.

The V and J genes are TRBV21-1 and TRBJ2-1; the D call TRBD2 from the table was never checked on the DNA. TRBV21-1 is a pseudogene locus. The CDR3 length is 18 residues. CDR3 protein: CASSRKGWLAVSYNEQFF. The CDR3 DNA reads TGTGCCAGCAGCCGAAAGGGGTGGCTAGCGGTGTCCTACAATGAGCAGTTCTTC.

The genes are TRBV3-1 (or the pseudogene TRBV3-2) and TRBJ2-1, with TRBD2 matching 16 bases. Trimming at V came to 4 bases and at J to 7 bases, leaving 10 bases not matched to a gene. Germline-derived CDR1 and CDR2 are LGHDT and YNNKEL (reference sequence). This CDR3 has 18 amino acids. The CDR3 DNA sequence: TGTGCCAGCAGCCTCAAGGGACTAGCGGGAGGGAGGAGGAATGAGCAGTTCTTC. Its translation: CASSLKGLAGGRRNEQFF.

The J gene is TRBJ2-4, the V gene TRBV5-1; 14 nucleotides agree with TRBD2. The germline gives CDR1 SGHRS, CDR2 YFSETQ. V lost 3 bases and J lost 3; bases outside the gene matches: 8. The CDR3 has 18 residues. The chain's CDR3 is CASSSGLAGVEVKNIQYF. CDR3 in DNA: TGCGCCAGCAGCTCGGGACTAGCGGGAGTGGAAGTCAAAAACATTCAGTACTTC.

The gene calls are TRBV10-3 and TRBJ2-7; TRBD2 matches 10 bases. Germline loops: CDR1 ENHRY, CDR2 SYGVKD. The V gene end was trimmed by 3 bases and the J gene end by 5 bases; junction bases not matched to a gene: 13. The CDR3 runs 17 residues. The DNA for the CDR3 is TGTGCCATCAGTGAATCGGTCCCTAGCGGGAGTGTGGACGAGCAGTACTTC. Protein: CAISESVPSGSVDEQYF.

This rearrangement joins TRBV28 to TRBJ2-3; the D gene is possibly TRBD1 (5 bases). V lost 6 bases to trimming and J lost 0 bases, with 10 bases between them. Germline V gene sequence: CDR1 MDHEN, CDR2 SYDVKM. The CDR3 contains 14 residues. CDR3 protein: CASRRGHSTDTQYF. CDR3 DNA sequence: TGTGCCAGCAGACGCGGACATAGCACAGATACGCAGTATTTT.

The V call is TRBV19, the J call TRBJ2-3, with 9 bases matching TRBD1. The CDR3 loop spans 14 amino acids. Germline CDR1 reads LNHDA; CDR2 reads SQIVND (reference sequence). The V and J ends lost 4 bases and 4 bases, in that order; junction bases with no gene match: 3. The CDR3 sequence: CASSKDRGADTQYF. In nucleotides, the CDR3 is TGTGCCAGTAGTAAGGACAGGGGTGCAGATACGCAGTATTTT.

V usage is TRBV9 and J usage is TRBJ2-3; D might be TRBD1 (5 bases). The CDR3 has 14 amino acids. Germline CDR1 SGDLS, CDR2 YYNGEE. V shed 3 bases and J shed 2 bases, with 10 bases lying between them. CDR3 amino acids: CASSDRQNTDTQYF. Written as DNA, the CDR3 is TGTGCCAGCAGCGACCGACAGAACACAGATACGCAGTATTTT.

The V and J genes are TRBV7-9 and TRBJ1-4; D unclear. CDR1 and CDR2 from the germline V gene are SEHNR and FQNEAQ (reference sequence). V lost 1 base and J 3 bases, leaving 9 bases between the germline ends. The CDR3 has 15 amino acids. CDR3 in amino acids: CASSLGQAANEKLFF. The CDR3 DNA reads as TGTGCCAGCAGCTTAGGGCAGGCTGCTAATGAAAAACTGTTTTTT.

The chain combines TRBV30 with TRBJ1-3; D is unclear. Trimming took off 2 bases at V and 2 bases at J, with 13 bases between the two ends. CDR1 and CDR2 (germline): GTSNPN, SVGIG (reference sequence). The CDR3 runs 15 residues. DNA for the CDR3: TGTGCCTGGAGTCCTTGGCAGTACACTGGAAACACCATATATTTT. Protein: CAWSPWQYTGNTIYF.

This clone was detected only a few times. V and J are TRBV10-3 and TRBJ1-1; the D is unclear. The V end was cut by 4 bases, the J end by 0 bases, with 12 bases between. Germline V gene sequence: CDR1 ENHRY, CDR2 SYGVKD. This CDR3 comprises 15 residues. The CDR3 loop reads CAISGGSLMNTEAFF. Here the CDR3 DNA reads TGTGCCATCAGTGGCGGCTCTCTTATGAACACTGAAGCTTTCTTT.

Worth noting for this clone: Other DNA sequences in the sample encode the same CDR3. The genes are TRBV27 and TRBJ1-5; D remains unclear. Trimming removed 3 bases at V and 3 bases at J, with 9 bases between. The CDR3 is 14 residues long. From germline, CDR1 is MNHEY and CDR2 SMNVEV (reference sequence). CDR3 amino acids: CASSFRGNNQPQHF. DNA of the CDR3: TGTGCCAGCAGTTTTCGCGGAAACAATCAGCCCCAGCATTTT.

This clone has a handful of counts. The chain employs TRBV2 and TRBJ1-2, with D unresolved. The V and J ends lost 1 base and 10 bases respectively, with 13 bases between them. CDR3 size: 13 residues. The germline CDR1 and CDR2 sequences are SNHLY and FYNNEI. The CDR3 DNA sequence: TGTGCCAGCAGTGAAGACCCTGCCGGGGACTACACCTTC. The encoded protein is CASSEDPAGDYTF.

This clone was seen once. V is TRBV28 and J is TRBJ2-4, with D perhaps matching TRBD1 (5 bases). V was pared by 6 bases and J by 3 bases, with 12 bases between. Germline V gene sequence: CDR1 MDHEN, CDR2 SYDVKM. CDR3 length equals 14 residues. This chain's CDR3 is CASRLGVDKNIQYF. DNA of the CDR3: TGTGCCAGCAGGCTAGGGGTGGACAAAAACATTCAGTACTTC.

The chain employs TRBV5-1 and TRBJ2-3, with TRBD2 matching over 14 bases. V gave up 2 bases and J gave up 6 bases; unmatched junction bases: 8. In germline, CDR1 is SGHRS, CDR2 YFSETQ. The CDR3 loop spans 17 amino acids. DNA for the CDR3: TGCGCCAGCAGCTTAGGACTAGCGGGAGGAAGGTTGGATACGCAGTATTTT. This sequence encodes CASSLGLAGGRLDTQYF.

A word on this clone: The same CDR3 arises from other DNA sequences in this sample as well. The chain employs TRBV3-1 (or the pseudogene TRBV3-2) and TRBJ1-5; tentatively, D is TRBD1 (6 bases). CDR3 size: 14 residues. The ends were cut back, 4 bases at V and 1 base at J, with 8 bases in the middle. Per the germline V gene, CDR1 is LGHDT and CDR2 is YNNKEL (reference sequence). The CDR3 DNA follows: TGTGCCAGCAGCCGTCAGGGGAGCAATCAGCCCCAGCATTTT. This translates into CASSRQGSNQPQHF.

The gene calls are TRBV24-1 and TRBJ2-3, with D perhaps matching TRBD1 (6 bases). Germline CDR1 KGHDR, CDR2 SFDVKD. This CDR3 is 13 amino acids long. Trimming took off 1 base at V and 6 bases at J, with 7 bases between the two ends. The CDR3 coding sequence is TGTGCCACCAGTGATTTTAGGGGGGATACGCAGTATTTT. This codes for CATSDFRGDTQYF.

This clone was seen just once. The chain couples TRBV7-3 to TRBJ2-7; a weak D match, TRBD2 (6 bases). Germline CDR1 SGHTA, CDR2 FQGTGA. The CDR3 runs 13 residues. Trimming cost V 3 bases and J 3 bases, with 9 bases left between them. CDR3 sequence: CASSFGGNYEQYF. In DNA form, the CDR3 reads TGTGCCAGCAGCTTCGGCGGGAACTACGAGCAGTACTTC.

This chain uses TRBV10-3 with TRBJ1-5; 7 bases agree with TRBD1. This CDR3 has 14 residues. The V and J ends lost 5 bases and 6 bases, in that order; junction bases with no gene match: 7. Per germline, CDR1 ENHRY and CDR2 SYGVKD. CDR3 protein: CAISRQGAGQPQHF. The CDR3 nucleotides are TGTGCCATCAGTCGACAGGGAGCGGGTCAGCCCCAGCATTTT.

V and J are TRBV29-1 and TRBJ2-6; D perhaps matches TRBD1 (5 bases). CDR3 length: 15 residues. Germline V gene sequence: CDR1 SQVTM, CDR2 ANQGSEA. V was shortened by 6 bases and J by 0 bases, with 12 bases between the two germline ends. The CDR3 nucleotides are TGCAGCGTCGATGACAGCACCTCTGGGGCCAACGTCCTGACTTTC. It encodes CSVDDSTSGANVLTF.

The chain has TRBV20-1 and TRBJ1-5, with TRBD1 identical over 8 bases. Per germline, CDR1 DFQATT and CDR2 SNEGSKA (reference sequence). J was trimmed by 2 bases and V by 3 bases; bases with no gene match: 3. CDR3 length equals 14 residues. CDR3 sequence (DNA): TGCAGTGCTAGTGCAGGGGGCGGCAATCAGCCCCAGCATTTT. Its translation is CSASAGGGNQPQHF.

The rearrangement links TRBV6-4 to TRBJ1-3; D may be TRBD1 (6 bases). The germline gives CDR1 MRHNA, CDR2 SNTAGT. The CDR3 has 16 amino acids. CDR3 nucleotide sequence: TGTGCACTCCCCCCCCGCGGACAGAGCTCTGGAAACACCATATATTTT. Its protein product is CALPPRGQSSGNTIYF.

This clone turned up a few times. This chain joins TRBV7-8 and TRBJ2-7; D gene uncertain. The CDR3 is 15 amino acids. CDR1 and CDR2 (germline): SGHVS, FQNEAQ. V was cut by 4 bases and J by 3 bases, with 16 bases left in between. The CDR3 nucleotides are TGTGCCAGCAGCTCCTGGGCTGCCAAACGCTACGAGCAGTACTTC. It translates to CASSSWAAKRYEQYF. The whole variable domain, remainder taken from reference TRBV7-8 and TRBJ2-7, is GAGVSQSPRYKVAKRGQDVALRCDPISGHVSLFWYQQALGQGPEFLTYFQNEAQLDKSGLPSDRFFAERPEGSVSTLKIQRTQQEDSAVYLCASSSWAAKRYEQYFGPGTRLTVT.

The chain has TRBV19 and TRBJ1-5, with TRBD1 identical over 8 bases. With V trimmed by 1 base and J by 7 bases, 6 bases remained unmatched. Germline values: CDR1 LNHDA, CDR2 SQIVND (reference sequence). The CDR3 has 15 residues. This CDR3 is CASSIGTGGQQPQHF. The CDR3 nucleotides read TGTGCCAGTAGTATAGGCACAGGGGGACAGCAGCCCCAGCATTTT.

The chain is built from TRBV21-1 and TRBJ2-5; TRBD1, the table's D call, lacks a check against the DNA. TRBV21-1 is termed a pseudogene. CDR3 size: 14 residues. The CDR3 DNA is TGTGCCAGCAGCACACAGGATAAGCAAGAGACCCAGTACTTC. Its translation is CASSTQDKQETQYF.

The chain couples TRBV21-1 to TRBJ2-1; the D call in the table, TRBD2, was not verified against the DNA. TRBV21-1 is deemed a pseudogene. There are 19 residues in the CDR3. The CDR3 spells CASSKQRLAGSKIYNEQFF. In DNA, the CDR3 is TGTGCCAGCAGCAAACAGAGACTAGCGGGAAGCAAAATCTACAATGAGCAGTTCTTC.

The chain carries TRBV4-1 and TRBJ2-1, with 12 nucleotides matching TRBD1. Looked up from germline, CDR1 is MGHRA and CDR2 is YSYEKL. V was pared by 1 base and J by 6 bases, with 4 bases of the junction left unmatched. The CDR3 is 16 amino acids. CDR3 coding DNA: TGCGCCAGCAGCCAAGCCGGGACAGGGGGCATCAATGAGCAGTTCTTC. Its translation is CASSQAGTGGINEQFF.

This clone is a singleton in its sample. The chain is built from TRBV7-9 and TRBJ2-7; 7 nucleotides line up with TRBD2. Trimming cost V 3 bases and J 7 bases; bases outside gene matches: 15. This CDR3 comprises 16 residues. Looked up from germline, CDR1 is SEHNR and CDR2 is FQNEAQ (reference sequence). The CDR3 DNA follows: TGTGCCAGCAGCTTCCACCAGGGACTAAGGCAGGTGGAGCAGTACTTC. Translated, it gives CASSFHQGLRQVEQYF.

This chain joins TRBV7-2 and TRBJ1-4; D remains unclear. Per germline, CDR1 SGHTA and CDR2 FQGNSA. The CDR3 extends over 14 amino acids. Trimming removed 3 bases at V and 5 bases at J, with 10 bases between. The CDR3 loop is CASSFGHGNEKLFF. DNA for the CDR3: TGTGCCAGCAGCTTCGGTCACGGGAATGAAAAACTGTTTTTT.

The count of this clone is one. The same CDR3 is also encoded by other DNA sequences in this sample. The chain has TRBV7-2 and TRBJ2-1; D not resolved. CDR3 length equals 15 residues. The germline gives CDR1 SGHTA, CDR2 FQGNSA. The ends were cut back, 1 base at V and 0 bases at J, with 7 bases in the middle. This CDR3 reads CASSLGGPSYNEQFF. For the CDR3, the DNA is TGTGCCAGCAGCTTAGGAGGCCCCTCCTACAATGAGCAGTTCTTC.

This clone was observed a few times. This chain joins TRBV20-1 and TRBJ2-1, with 9 positions matching TRBD2. CDR3 length: 17 residues. The trim removed 3 bases at V and 4 bases at J, leaving 13 bases unmatched. Germline V gives CDR1 DFQATT, CDR2 SNEGSKA (reference sequence). For the CDR3, the DNA is TGCAGTGCTAGTAAGGGGCTAGCGGGATTCGGTTACAATGAGCAGTTCTTC. Protein product: CSASKGLAGFGYNEQFF.

The V gene is TRBV29-1, the J gene TRBJ2-1, with 8 bases aligning to TRBD1. Per germline, CDR1 SQVTM and CDR2 ANQGSEA. The CDR3 is 18 residues long. The ends lost 6 bases at V and 6 bases at J; junction bases unmatched: 22. DNA for the CDR3: TGCAGCGTCCAAATAGTGGGACAGGATTCCCCCTCGGGCAATGAGCAGTTCTTC. Its protein is CSVQIVGQDSPSGNEQFF.

The genes are TRBV28 and TRBJ1-2; D is undetermined. This CDR3 spans 12 amino acids. The germline V and J ends were trimmed by 8 bases and 0 bases, with 7 bases remaining between them. Germline V gene lookup returns CDR1 MDHEN and CDR2 SYDVKM. CDR3 DNA sequence: TGTGCCAGCTCGAGGTCTAACTATGGCTACACCTTC. As protein: CASSRSNYGYTF.